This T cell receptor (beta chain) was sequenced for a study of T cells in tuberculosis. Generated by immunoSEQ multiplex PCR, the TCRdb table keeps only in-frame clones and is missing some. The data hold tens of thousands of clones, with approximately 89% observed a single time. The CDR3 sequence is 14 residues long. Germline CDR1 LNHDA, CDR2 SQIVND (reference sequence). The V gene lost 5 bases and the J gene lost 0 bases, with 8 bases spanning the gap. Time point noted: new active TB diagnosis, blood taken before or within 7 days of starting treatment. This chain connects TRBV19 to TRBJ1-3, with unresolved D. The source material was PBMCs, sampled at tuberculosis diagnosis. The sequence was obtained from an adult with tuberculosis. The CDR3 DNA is TGTGCCAGTAGTGGCGGTGTCTCTGGAAACACCATATATTTT. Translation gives CASSGGVSGNTIYF.